The present TCR beta chain was sequenced within a study of blood T cell repertoires in COVID-19. Produced via immunoSEQ multiplex PCR; TCRdb's table is partial and in-frame only. Altogether 100,000 to 150,000 clones are present, about 86% being singletons, with the ten largest covering roughly 2.2%. The sequenced material came from peripheral blood. This receptor was identified in a woman aged 50 to 65 with acute or convalescent COVID-19.

The CDR3 region is CASSSTPGQGADTQYF. CDR3 DNA: TGTGCCAGCAGCAGCACTCCGGGACAGGGCGCAGATACGCAGTATTTT. The chain is built from TRBV27 and TRBJ2-3, with 9 bases fitting TRBD1. The CDR3 consists of 16 residues. With 6 bases clipped from V and 4 bases from J, the junction kept 11 bases outside the gene matches. CDR1 MNHEY and CDR2 SMNVEV come from the germline V gene (reference sequence).